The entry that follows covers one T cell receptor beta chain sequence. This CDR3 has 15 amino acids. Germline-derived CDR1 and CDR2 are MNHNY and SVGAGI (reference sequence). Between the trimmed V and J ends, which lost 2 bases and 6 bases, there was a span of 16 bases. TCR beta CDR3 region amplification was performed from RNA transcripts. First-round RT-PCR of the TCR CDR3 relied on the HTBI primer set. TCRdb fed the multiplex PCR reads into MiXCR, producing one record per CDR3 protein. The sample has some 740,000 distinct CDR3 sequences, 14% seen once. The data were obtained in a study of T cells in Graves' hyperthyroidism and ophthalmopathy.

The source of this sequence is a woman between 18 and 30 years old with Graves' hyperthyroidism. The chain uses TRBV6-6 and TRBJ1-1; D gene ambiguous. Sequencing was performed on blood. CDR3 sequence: CASSYRRKEMAEAFF. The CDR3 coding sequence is TGTGCCAGCAGTTACCGTCGAAAGGAAATGGCTGAAGCTTTCTTT.